The entry below gives a single TCR beta chain sequence along with its context. The study drew participants aged about 18 to 95 years from roughly 25 US areas. This entry comes from a study of blood T cell repertoires in COVID-19. As for the study in general: Sources were T cells, B-cell-depleted T cells, or PBMCs; the material itself was cDNA or gDNA.

CDR3 length: 13 residues. The J segment lost 5 bases and the V segment lost 5 bases, leaving 6 bases of the junction unmatched. CDR1 and CDR2 from the germline V gene are SGHNT and YYREEE (reference sequence). In the original analysis: Reference gene primer amplification gave estimated nucleated cell counts. Only in-frame clones appear in the TCRdb table, and some are missing; sequencing was by immunoSEQ multiplex PCR. That table furnishes V, J and clone size, whereas the DNA furnished D and trimming. Here the sample spans approximately 230,000 clones, 70% to 85% being singletons. The genes are TRBV5-4 and TRBJ2-5, with TRBD2 identical over 7 bases. The source material was PBMCs or T cells enriched from blood (not recorded which). This sequence was found in a man aged 35-49 years who had recovered from COVID-19. For the CDR3, the DNA is TGTGCCAGCAGGGCGGGAGTAAGGGAGACCCAGTACTTC. Its translation: CASRAGVRETQYF. Full variable domain (outside the CDR3, taken from reference TRBV5-4 and TRBJ2-5): ETGVTQSPTHLIKTRGQQVTLRCSSQSGHNTVSWYQQALGQGPQFIFQYYREEENGRGNFPPRFSGLQFPNYSSELNVNALELDDSALYLCASRAGVRETQYFGPGTRLLVL.